These 25 T cell receptor beta chains originate from one sample sequenced in a study of Graves' ophthalmopathy and Graves' hyperthyroidism. Amplification from RNA transcripts yielded the TCR beta CDR3 regions. The library came from an HTBI-primed first-round RT-PCR and a second-round multiplex PCR. TCRdb called the multiplex PCR reads again in MiXCR, with one record for every CDR3 protein. The sample records hundreds of thousands of distinct CDR3 sequences, about two fifths being singletons. Sequenced input: peripheral blood. The receptor source for this set is an adult man with Graves' ophthalmopathy.

The sample holds a few counts of this clonotype. The chain couples TRBV30 to TRBJ1-2, with unresolved D. The CDR3 runs to 12 residues. V lost 2 bases and J 7 bases, leaving 11 bases between the germline ends. CDR1 GTSNPN and CDR2 SVGIG come from the germline V gene (reference sequence). The CDR3 sequence is CAWSSWPGGYTF. The CDR3 nucleotides are TGTGCCTGGAGTAGTTGGCCCGGTGGCTACACCTTC.

With respect to this clonotype: At one end, the junction sequence differs from germline, possibly due to a read error. The chain combines TRBV15 with TRBJ2-5; TRBD2 matches at 8 bases. The CDR3 loop spans 15 amino acids. Germline V gene sequence: CDR1 LNHNV, CDR2 YYDKDF (reference sequence). The CDR3 region has the DNA TGTGCCACCGGCAGACCCCGGGGGGGCCGAGGGACCCAGTACTTC. Amino acids: CATGRPRGGRGTQYF.

The chain links TRBV9 to TRBJ2-7; 12 bases map to TRBD2. The CDR3 sequence is 16 residues long. Germline values: CDR1 SGDLS, CDR2 YYNGEE. With 4 bases clipped from V and 5 bases from J, the junction kept 10 bases outside the gene matches. The CDR3 DNA reads TGTGCCAGCAGCCAAGAACTAGCGGGGGGCCTCCACGAGCAGTACTTC. Translation gives CASSQELAGGLHEQYF.

This clonotype came up many times. The chain combines TRBV20-1 with TRBJ2-5; possibly TRBD1 or TRBD2 for D (5 bases each). Germline V gives CDR1 DFQATT, CDR2 SNEGSKA (reference sequence). This CDR3 comprises 15 residues. The CDR3 region is CSQSPVWGNQETQYF. The CDR3 coding sequence is TGCAGCCAGTCGCCTGTTTGGGGGAACCAAGAGACCCAGTACTTC.

This chain joins TRBV29-1 and TRBJ1-2; possible D gene TRBD1, 5 bases. The CDR3 has 12 amino acids. Germline V gene lookup returns CDR1 SQVTM and CDR2 ANQGSEA. The V end was cut by 8 bases, the J end by 4 bases, with 14 bases between. The CDR3 nucleotides are TGCAGCTTCGGCAGGGCAGGCTATGGCTACACCTTC. It yields the protein CSFGRAGYGYTF.

On this clonotype itself: Compared with germline, one end of the junction differs, possibly owing to a read error. The chain links TRBV6-2 or TRBV6-3 to TRBJ1-1; no clear D. This CDR3 has 12 amino acids. Germline V gives CDR1 MNHEY, CDR2 SVGEGT. CDR3 bases: TGTGCCAGCAAGCCCCCGTACACTGAAGCTTCCTTT. Its protein is CASKPPYTEASF.

This clonotype appeared many times. A read error may produce the germline difference seen at one junction end. V and J are TRBV7-2 and TRBJ2-2; possibly TRBD1 or TRBD2 for D (5 bases each). The CDR3 contains 12 residues. The V gene's germline CDR1 is SGHTA and CDR2 FQGNSA. The chain's CDR3 is CASSLVVGELFF. The CDR3 DNA is TGTGCCAGCAGCTTAGTTGTGGGGGAACTGTTTTTT.

This clonotype was found many times. CDR3 sequence: CASSQGQGDNSPLHF. The CDR3 DNA sequence: TGTGCCAGCAGCCAAGGACAGGGGGATAATTCACCCCTCCACTTT. This rearrangement joins TRBV4-2 to TRBJ1-6; 9 bases line up with TRBD1. The ends lost 1 base at V and 5 bases at J; junction bases unmatched: 0. The CDR3 runs to 15 residues. Germline CDR1 and CDR2: LGHNA and YNFKEQ.

The V call is TRBV7-9, the J call TRBJ1-5; no reliable D call. V gave up 8 bases and J gave up 8 bases, with 16 bases separating them. This CDR3 is 13 amino acids long. Germline values: CDR1 SEHNR, CDR2 FQNEAQ (reference sequence). The DNA for the CDR3 is TGTGCCAGCCGTGGAGGAGGCAAGGAGCCCCAGCATTTT. Translation: CASRGGGKEPQHF. Using reference TRBV7-9 and TRBJ1-5 for the parts outside the CDR3, the full variable domain is DTGVSQNPRHKITKRGQNVTFRCDPISEHNRLYWYRQTLGQGPEFLTYFQNEAQLEKSRLLSDRFSAERPKGSFSTLEIQRTEQGDSAMYLCASRGGGKEPQHFGDGTRLSIL.

For this clonotype: A much larger clone is a single base away; this may be a read error. The V and J genes are TRBV9 and TRBJ2-5, with 8 bases lining up with TRBD2. V shed 3 bases and J 4 bases; nucleotides not matched to a gene: 8. Germline loops: CDR1 SGDLS, CDR2 YYNGEE. The CDR3 totals 15 residues. The CDR3 DNA sequence: TGTGCCAGCAGCGCAGTCGGGGGGGCTTCAGAGACCCAGTACTTC. As protein: CASSAVGGASETQYF.

The chain recombines TRBV5-1 with TRBJ2-7, with D possibly being TRBD2 (5 bases). V was trimmed by 1 base and J by 0 bases, leaving 17 bases between them. The CDR3 length is 17 residues. CDR1 is SGHRS and CDR2 is YFSETQ in the germline V gene. CDR3 in amino acids: CASSLRTHGRVSYEQYF. The CDR3 DNA reads TGCGCCAGCAGCTTGAGGACTCATGGCCGGGTCTCCTACGAGCAGTACTTC.

The V gene is TRBV29-1, the J gene TRBJ2-3; weak D call: TRBD2 (6 bases). Trimming pared 1 base from V and 3 bases from J, leaving 14 bases between. Germline V gene lookup returns CDR1 SQVTM and CDR2 ANQGSEA. The CDR3 consists of 15 residues. CDR3 region: CSVEAMGLGTDTQYF. The CDR3 nucleotides read TGCAGCGTTGAAGCCATGGGACTGGGGACAGATACGCAGTATTTT.

The chain joins TRBV10-3 to TRBJ1-5, with D possibly being TRBD1 (5 bases). The V gene lost 10 bases and the J gene lost 0 bases, with 13 bases spanning the gap. CDR1 ENHRY and CDR2 SYGVKD come from the germline V gene. The CDR3 contains 14 residues. DNA for the CDR3: TGTGCCAGCACGGACACACCTAGCAATCAGCCCCAGCATTTT. This codes for CASTDTPSNQPQHF.

For this clonotype: The conserved phenylalanine or tryptophan is not found at the CDR3 terminus, so this likely reflects a read error. No DNA is shown, since the ends of the CDR3 on it are uncertain; the CDR3 is the one TCRdb lists. This chain links TRBV7-2 with TRBJ1-4. From germline, CDR1 is SGHTA and CDR2 FQGNSA. The CDR3 comprises 8 residues, both ends counted. CDR3 protein: CASSFSNY.

This clonotype was picked up many times. Germline and junction disagree at one end, which may indicate a read error. The CDR3 protein is CASSGRETQYF. CDR3 coding DNA: TGTGCCAGCAGTGGTAGGGAGACCCAGTACTTC. This chain links TRBV5-1 with TRBJ2-5; the D is unclear. The V gene's germline CDR1 is SGHRS and CDR2 YFSETQ. This CDR3 is 11 amino acids long.

The rearrangement joins TRBV20-1 to TRBJ2-7, with D maybe TRBD2 (6 bases). The CDR3 contains 15 residues. The germline CDR1 and CDR2 sequences are DFQATT and SNEGSKA (reference sequence). Deletions cut 1 base from V and 3 bases from J, with 16 bases between. The CDR3: CSARAGLGGFYEQYF. The CDR3 DNA reads as TGCAGTGCTAGAGCGGGTCTGGGGGGATTCTACGAGCAGTACTTC.

This clonotype has a count of ten or more. This rearrangement joins TRBV2 to TRBJ1-5, with D hard to call. The CDR3 covers 13 residues. V was clipped by 6 bases and J by 9 bases, with 15 bases between them. Looked up from germline, CDR1 is SNHLY and CDR2 is FYNNEI. CDR3 sequence reads: CASRWRSIGPQHF. CDR3 in DNA: TGTGCCAGCAGATGGAGAAGTATCGGGCCCCAGCATTTT. Full variable domain (remainder filled in from reference TRBV2 and TRBJ1-5): EPEVTQTPSHQVTQMGQEVILRCVPISNHLYFYWYRQILGQKVEFLVSFYNNEISEKSEIFDDQFSVERPDGSNFTLKIRSTKLEDSAMYFCASRWRSIGPQHFGDGTRLSIL.

The CDR3 here is CAGSPGEHGYTF. DNA for the CDR3: TGTGCCGGGAGTCCAGGGGAACATGGCTACACCTTC. The J gene is TRBJ1-2, the V gene TRBV10-3; possible D gene TRBD1, 6 bases. Per the germline V gene, CDR1 is ENHRY and CDR2 is SYGVKD. CDR3 length: 12 amino acids. Trimming left V 11 bases short and J 6 bases short, with 16 bases between.

At least ten counts were recorded for this clonotype. The rearrangement joins TRBV7-2 to TRBJ2-7; D might be TRBD1 (6 bases). Germline V gene data show CDR1 as SGHTA and CDR2 as FQGNSA. This CDR3 region has 15 residues. V was pared by 5 bases and J by 4 bases, with 18 bases between. The CDR3 reads CASSIGGGRVYEQYF. In nucleotides, the CDR3 is TGTGCCAGCAGCATAGGTGGGGGCAGGGTTTACGAGCAGTACTTC.

This clonotype was recorded at least ten times. The rearrangement links TRBV4-1 to TRBJ1-1, with TRBD1 identical over 8 bases. This CDR3 has 15 residues. Germline values: CDR1 MGHRA, CDR2 YSYEKL. V lost 5 bases to trimming and J lost 5 bases; unmatched junction nucleotides: 10. Written as DNA, the CDR3 is TGCGCCAGCAGCTCCGCCTTAGACAGGGGAACTGAAGCTTTCTTT. Protein: CASSSALDRGTEAFF.

This clonotype has ten or more counts. The rearrangement uses TRBV7-2 and TRBJ1-6; D is ambiguous. V was clipped by 2 bases and J by 8 bases, with 10 bases between them. The germline CDR1 and CDR2 sequences are SGHTA and FQGNSA. The CDR3 sequence is 14 residues long. CDR3 nucleotide sequence: TGTGCCAGCAGCTTAATGCAGTCGGATTCACCCCTCCACTTT. Amino acid sequence: CASSLMQSDSPLHF.

The chain links TRBV29-1 to TRBJ2-7; TRBD1 matches at 7 bases. The CDR3 is made up of 12 amino acids. The germline gives CDR1 SQVTM, CDR2 ANQGSEA. V gave up 4 bases and J gave up 5 bases; unmatched junction bases: 5. The CDR3 spells CSVGQGVDEQYF. CDR3 DNA: TGCAGCGTTGGACAGGGAGTGGACGAGCAGTACTTC.

Of note for this clonotype: One end of the junction varies from germline; a read error may be responsible. This chain connects TRBV9 to TRBJ1-1; D unresolved. From germline, CDR1 is SGDLS and CDR2 YYNGEE. This CDR3 has 16 amino acids. The CDR3 reads CASSPLSGRLFTEALF. CDR3 nucleotide sequence: TGTGCCAGCAGCCCCCTATCCGGACGGCTGTTCACTGAAGCTCTCTTT.

The chain is built from TRBV5-8 and TRBJ2-7; perhaps D is TRBD1 or TRBD2 (6 bases each). Trimming took 0 bases from V and 2 from J, leaving 15 bases between them. The germline V gene encodes CDR1 SGHTS and CDR2 YDEGEE. The CDR3 contains 16 residues. DNA of the CDR3: TGTGCCAGCAGCTTGGCAGGAGGGACACTCACCTACGAGCAGTACTTC. Protein product: CASSLAGGTLTYEQYF.

This clonotype occurred many times. This chain connects TRBV12-3 or TRBV12-4 to TRBJ1-1; D not certain. This CDR3 has 13 amino acids. The ends were cut back, 5 bases at V and 6 bases at J, with 13 bases in the middle. CDR3: CASSRLGDAEAFF. The CDR3, as DNA: TGTGCCAGCAGTCGACTGGGTGACGCTGAAGCTTTCTTT.